A selection of T cell receptor beta chains follows, all from one sample in a study of T-cell reconstitution after alpha-beta-depleted transplantation in children. In TCRdb, the PCR reads were re-called with MiXCR into one record per CDR3 protein. The sample includes roughly 200,000 distinct CDR3 sequences, roughly 15% seen only once; the top ten take around 13%. This specimen was PBMCs from the stem cell graft donor, taken from the stem cell graft. The receptors derive from a human donor who donated a stem cell graft to a child with acute lymphoblastic leukemia. CDR3s include the opening cysteine and the closing phenylalanine or tryptophan. Fields, in order: J gene, clone size, V gene, D gene, CDR3 DNA, CDR3 protein. A D gene is named only where the DNA matches it firmly. Expanded clones get a size class; other rows say once, few or many, or leave the size out.

J: TRBJ2-7; size: many; V: TRBV10-3; D: TRBD1; DNA: TGTGCCATCGGGGGGACAGGGCAGGGAAACGGCGGGAGTCCTAGAGGGGAGCAGTACTTC; CDR3: CAIGGTGQGNGGSPRGEQYF
J: TRBJ1-4; size: many; V: TRBV5-1; D: .; DNA: TGCGCCAGCAGCTTGGAGGCGGACTCAACTAATGAAAAACTGTTTTTT; CDR3: CASSLEADSTNEKLFF
J: TRBJ2-1; size: many; V: TRBV7-9; D: .; DNA: TGTGCCAGCAGCTCCCCGGACGAGCAGTTCTTC; CDR3: CASSSPDEQFF
J: TRBJ2-5; size: many; V: TRBV20-1; D: TRBD1; DNA: TGCAGTGCTCGACAGGGGTCGGATGAGACCCAGTACTTC; CDR3: CSARQGSDETQYF
J: TRBJ2-7; size: many; V: TRBV12-3/TRBV12-4; D: .; DNA: TGTGCCAGCAGTTTTGGGGCATACTACGAGCAGTACTTC; CDR3: CASSFGAYYEQYF
J: TRBJ2-7; size: few; V: TRBV7-9; D: .; DNA: TGTGCCAGCAGCTTAAACGTAGGGCCAAGCTCCTACGAGCAGTACTTC; CDR3: CASSLNVGPSSYEQYF
J: TRBJ1-1; size: many; V: TRBV6-5; D: .; DNA: TGTGCCAGCAGTTACGTCGGGGAGGGGAACACTGAAGCTTTCTTT; CDR3: CASSYVGEGNTEAFF
J: TRBJ2-7; size: many; V: TRBV29-1; D: .; DNA: TGCAGCGTTGAAACGGGAGCGAACTACGAGCAGTACTTC; CDR3: CSVETGANYEQYF
J: TRBJ2-2; size: .; V: TRBV5-6; D: TRBD1; DNA: TGTGCCAGCAGCTTGACAGTGGGGACAGGTCTCAACACCGGGGAGCTGTTTTTT; CDR3: CASSLTVGTGLNTGELFF
J: TRBJ2-7; size: many; V: TRBV27; D: .; DNA: TGTGCCAGCAGTCCCGGGGGACACAAGACCTACGAGCAGTACTTC; CDR3: CASSPGGHKTYEQYF
J: TRBJ2-1; size: .; V: TRBV5-1; D: .; DNA: TGCGCCAGCAGCTTGAAATACGGACAGTTCAATGAGCAGTTCTTC; CDR3: CASSLKYGQFNEQFF
J: TRBJ2-7; size: many; V: TRBV28; D: TRBD2; DNA: TGTGCCAGCAGGGACCCTAGCGGGAGATCCTACGAGCAGTACTTC; CDR3: CASRDPSGRSYEQYF
J: TRBJ2-1; size: few; V: TRBV5-5; D: TRBD2; DNA: TGTGCCAGCAGCTTGGATGGGACTAGCGGGATGAGGGAGCAGTTCTTC; CDR3: CASSLDGTSGMREQFF
J: TRBJ2-2; size: medium-sized; V: TRBV5-1; D: TRBD2; DNA: TGCGCCAGCATGGGACCTAGCGGGACTAACACCGGGGAGCTGTTTTTT; CDR3: CASMGPSGTNTGELFF
J: TRBJ2-2; size: many; V: TRBV20-1; D: TRBD1; DNA: TGCAGTGCTCCCCGGACAGGGGGCACCGGGGAGCTGTTTTTT; CDR3: CSAPRTGGTGELFF
J: TRBJ2-7; size: many; V: TRBV20-1; D: .; DNA: TGCAGTGCTAGACCCCACGAAATGGGAGAGCAGTACTTC; CDR3: CSARPHEMGEQYF
J: TRBJ2-3; size: many; V: TRBV20-1; D: .; DNA: TGCAGTGCTAGATCTAGAAGGGAGTCAGATACGCAGTATTTT; CDR3: CSARSRRESDTQYF
J: TRBJ2-1; size: many; V: TRBV2; D: TRBD2; DNA: TGTGCCAGCAGGCTTTACATCCTAGCGGCCTCCTACAATGAGCAGTTCTTC; CDR3: CASRLYILAASYNEQFF
J: TRBJ1-1; size: many; V: TRBV5-1; D: .; DNA: TGCGCCAGCAGCTTGGGCACCATGAACACTGAAGCTTTCTTT; CDR3: CASSLGTMNTEAFF
J: TRBJ2-1; size: .; V: TRBV4-2; D: TRBD2; DNA: TGTGCCAGCAGCGGACGACTAGCAGACAATGAGCAGTTCTTC; CDR3: CASSGRLADNEQFF
J: TRBJ2-2; size: .; V: TRBV5-1; D: .; DNA: TGCGCCAGCAGCTTGCGGGCGGGAACCTCTTCGGGCGGCACCGGGGAGCTGTTTTTT; CDR3: CASSLRAGTSSGGTGELFF
J: TRBJ1-5; size: many; V: TRBV6-5; D: .; DNA: TGTGCCAGCAGTTACTCGGGTCCAGGGGTCGATCAGCCCCAGCATTTT; CDR3: CASSYSGPGVDQPQHF
J: TRBJ1-2; size: many; V: TRBV12-3/TRBV12-4; D: TRBD1; DNA: TGTGCCAGCAGTTCGTCGATGCAAGTGGGACAGAACTATGGCTACACCTTC; CDR3: CASSSSMQVGQNYGYTF
J: TRBJ1-6; size: many; V: TRBV5-1; D: .; DNA: TGCGCCAGCAGCTTGGATGGTGGGTCGCATTCACCCCTCCACTTT; CDR3: CASSLDGGSHSPLHF
J: TRBJ2-7; size: many; V: TRBV7-9; D: .; DNA: TGTGCCAGCAGCTTAGCGCAAGGGGCCGAGCAGTACTTC; CDR3: CASSLAQGAEQYF
J: TRBJ2-1; size: many; V: TRBV29-1; D: TRBD2; DNA: TGCAGCGGAAGCGGGAGCAGATATGAGCAGTTCTTC; CDR3: CSGSGSRYEQFF